The 16 T cell receptor beta chains below come from one sample, sequenced in a study. Via MiXCR, TCRdb re-called the RT-PCR reads, giving one row per CDR3 protein. The sample shows about 680,000 distinct CDR3 sequences, approximately 15% of them seen only once. The specimen sequenced was memory CD4+ T cells from blood. All receptors derive from a female donor in good health, serving as a healthy control.

The chain links TRBV3-1 to TRBJ2-4; a weak D match, TRBD1 (5 bases). V lost 4 bases and J 2 bases, leaving 15 bases between the germline ends. This CDR3 spans 16 amino acids. Germline V lookup: CDR1 LGHDT, CDR2 YNNKEL (reference sequence). CDR3 in DNA: TGTGCCAGCAGCCCAAGGGGCGTACGAACCAAAAACATTCAGTACTTC. It codes for CASSPRGVRTKNIQYF.

The chain recombines TRBV30 with TRBJ1-4; D is uncertain. The V end was cut by 2 bases, the J end by 6 bases, with 7 bases between. There are 12 residues in the CDR3. Germline-derived CDR1 and CDR2 are GTSNPN and SVGIG (reference sequence). The CDR3 loop reads CAWSHEYEKLFF. CDR3 sequence (DNA): TGTGCCTGGAGTCACGAATATGAAAAACTGTTTTTT.

This clonotype showed up just a few times. The J gene is TRBJ1-2, the V gene TRBV10-3; no clear D. Looked up from germline, CDR1 is ENHRY and CDR2 is SYGVKD. The V and J ends lost 6 bases and 8 bases respectively, with 7 bases between them. The CDR3 is made up of 10 amino acids. The CDR3 coding sequence is TGTGCCATCAGGGACGTAGGCTACACCTTC. This sequence encodes CAIRDVGYTF.

This clonotype was detected many times. V is TRBV20-1 and J is TRBJ2-5; TRBD1 matches 7 bases. The germline V gene has CDR1 DFQATT and CDR2 SNEGSKA (reference sequence). V shed 0 bases and J 4 bases; nucleotides not matched to a gene: 8. This CDR3 has 15 amino acids. In nucleotides, the CDR3 is TGCAGTGCTAGAGATTGGCAGGGGGTTGGAGAGACCCAGTACTTC. Its protein product is CSARDWQGVGETQYF.

This clonotype turned up a few times. The genes are TRBV5-1 and TRBJ2-6; D might be TRBD1 (6 bases). The V and J ends lost 1 base and 1 base respectively, with 9 bases between them. Germline lookup yields CDR1 SGHRS and CDR2 YFSETQ. The CDR3 totals 16 residues. The CDR3 DNA sequence: TGCGCCAGCAGCTTGCCGGGACAATCTGGGGCCAACGTCCTGACTTTC. Translated, it gives CASSLPGQSGANVLTF.

At least ten counts were recorded for this clonotype. The chain joins TRBV7-2 to TRBJ2-3, with 7 bases lining up with TRBD1. Germline CDR1 SGHTA, CDR2 FQGNSA. The CDR3 sequence is 12 residues long. After removal of 10 bases from V and 4 bases from J, the junction contained 5 bases not matched to a gene. CDR3 coding DNA: TGTGCCATATTCCAGGGGGCAGATACGCAGTATTTT. This sequence encodes CAIFQGADTQYF.

In this sample, this clonotype turned up once. The rearrangement uses TRBV18 and TRBJ2-3, with unresolved D. CDR1 and CDR2 (germline): KGHSH, LQKENI. V lost 1 base and J lost 1, with 9 bases in between. CDR3 length: 15 amino acids. The chain's CDR3 is CASSPRTPRTDTQYF. CDR3 in DNA: TGTGCCAGCTCACCACGTACTCCTCGCACAGATACGCAGTATTTT.

This sequence joins TRBV10-3 and TRBJ2-1; 7 bases align to TRBD1. The CDR3 is made up of 15 amino acids. The V segment lost 4 bases and the J segment 5 bases; nucleotides outside the gene matches: 8. Germline-derived CDR1 and CDR2 are ENHRY and SYGVKD. CDR3 in amino acids: CAISAFRDSNNEQFF. In nucleotides, the CDR3 is TGTGCCATCAGTGCGTTCCGGGACAGCAACAATGAGCAGTTCTTC.

This clonotype was counted at least ten times. The genes are TRBV12-3 or TRBV12-4 and TRBJ1-2, with D possibly being TRBD1 (5 bases). V shed 8 bases and J shed 7 bases, with 17 bases lying between them. The CDR3 totals 13 residues. CDR3 amino acids: CASAVPAGLGYTF. CDR3 bases: TGTGCCAGCGCCGTCCCAGCAGGGCTTGGCTACACCTTC.

This sequence joins TRBV6-2 or TRBV6-3 and TRBJ2-5; D is perhaps TRBD2 (5 bases). Germline CDR1 MNHEY, CDR2 SVGEGT. This CDR3 comprises 19 residues. Trimming cost V 2 bases and J 5 bases, with 27 bases left between them. CDR3 region: CASSYTPTTLGSQGETQYF. The DNA for the CDR3 is TGTGCCAGCAGTTACACACCGACTACTCTCGGATCTCAAGGGGAGACCCAGTACTTC.

The chain has TRBV7-3 and TRBJ1-1; no definite D call. In germline, CDR1 is SGHTA, CDR2 FQGTGA. The length of the CDR3 is 12 residues. Trimming cost V 9 bases and J 2 bases, with 10 bases left between them. CDR3 in DNA: TGTGCCAGTAATAGGTCCAACACTGAAGCTTTCTTT. Amino acid sequence: CASNRSNTEAFF.

This chain connects TRBV18 to TRBJ2-7, with a tentative D call TRBD2 (5 bases). V was clipped by 0 bases and J by 5 bases, with 11 bases between them. The germline gives CDR1 KGHSH, CDR2 LQKENI. The CDR3 totals 14 residues. CDR3 sequence reads: CASSPPSLANEQYF. The CDR3 DNA reads as TGTGCCAGCTCACCACCGAGTCTAGCAAACGAGCAGTACTTC.

This clonotype was counted only a few times. J is TRBJ1-2 and V is TRBV25-1; D ambiguous. The CDR3 length is 14 residues. Looked up from germline, CDR1 is MGHDK and CDR2 is SYGVNS. V shed 2 bases and J shed 8 bases, with 15 bases lying between them. The CDR3 bases are TGTGCCAGCAGTGAACAAAGCCAGCGGACGGGCTACACCTTC. Residues: CASSEQSQRTGYTF.

This clonotype occurred a few times. The V gene is TRBV4-3, the J gene TRBJ2-5; 8 bases agree with TRBD2. Losses at the gene ends were 0 bases for V and 4 bases for J; bases not matched to a gene: 7. The CDR3 spans 16 residues. Germline V gives CDR1 LGHNA, CDR2 YSLEER. CDR3 coding DNA: TGCGCCAGCAGCCAAGATATGCGGGGGGTAGGAGAGACCCAGTACTTC. Amino acid sequence: CASSQDMRGVGETQYF.

The genes are TRBV6-2 or TRBV6-3 and TRBJ1-2, with D unresolved. V gave up 0 bases and J gave up 5 bases, with 4 bases separating them. Germline CDR1 is MNHEY and CDR2 is SVGEGT. The CDR3 is 12 residues long. As DNA, the CDR3 is TGTGCCAGCAGTTACTCGGCGTATGGCTACACCTTC. Protein sequence: CASSYSAYGYTF.

The chain recombines TRBV5-1 with TRBJ2-1; 9 bases align to TRBD2. The trim removed 1 base at V and 8 bases at J, leaving 10 bases unmatched. This CDR3 is 16 amino acids long. Looked up from germline, CDR1 is SGHRS and CDR2 is YFSETQ. The CDR3 region has the DNA TGCGCCAGCAGCTTGACAAGAGCGGGGGGTATACATGAGCAGTTCTTC. Translation gives CASSLTRAGGIHEQFF.